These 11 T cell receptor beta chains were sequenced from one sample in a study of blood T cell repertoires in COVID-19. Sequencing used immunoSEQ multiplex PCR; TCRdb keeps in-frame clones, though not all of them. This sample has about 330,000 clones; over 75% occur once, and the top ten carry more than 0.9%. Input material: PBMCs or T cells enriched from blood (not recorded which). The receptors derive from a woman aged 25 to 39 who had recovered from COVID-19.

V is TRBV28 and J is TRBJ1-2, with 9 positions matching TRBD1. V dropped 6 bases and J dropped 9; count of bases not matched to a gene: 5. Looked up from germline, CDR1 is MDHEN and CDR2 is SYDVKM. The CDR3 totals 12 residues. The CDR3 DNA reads TGTGCCAGCAGCAGAGACAGGGGGAGCTACACCTTC. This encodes CASSRDRGSYTF.

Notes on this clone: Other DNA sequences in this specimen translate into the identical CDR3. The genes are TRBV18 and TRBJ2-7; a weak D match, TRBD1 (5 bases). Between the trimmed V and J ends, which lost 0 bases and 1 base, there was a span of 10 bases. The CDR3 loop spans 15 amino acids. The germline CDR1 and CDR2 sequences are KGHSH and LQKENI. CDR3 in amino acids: CASSPPGQGSYEQYF. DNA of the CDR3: TGTGCCAGCTCACCACCGGGTCAGGGTTCCTACGAGCAGTACTTC. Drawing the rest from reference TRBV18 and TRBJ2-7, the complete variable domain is NAGVMQNPRHLVRRRGQEARLRCSPMKGHSHVYWYRQLPEEGLKFMVYLQKENIIDESGMPKERFSAEFPKEGPSILRIQQVVRGDSAAYFCASSPPGQGSYEQYFGPGTRLTVT.

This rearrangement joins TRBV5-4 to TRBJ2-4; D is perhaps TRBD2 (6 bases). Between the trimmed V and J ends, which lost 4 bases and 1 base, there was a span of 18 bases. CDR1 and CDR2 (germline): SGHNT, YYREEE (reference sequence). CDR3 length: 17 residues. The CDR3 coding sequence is TGTGCCAGCAGCCAGTCGGAGCGGAGGGGCGCCAAAAACATTCAGTACTTC. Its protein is CASSQSERRGAKNIQYF.

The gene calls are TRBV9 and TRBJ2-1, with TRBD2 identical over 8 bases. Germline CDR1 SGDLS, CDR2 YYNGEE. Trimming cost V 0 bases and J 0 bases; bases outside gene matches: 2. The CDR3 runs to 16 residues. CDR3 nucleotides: TGTGCCAGCAGCGTAGTCGGGAGGGCCTCCTACAATGAGCAGTTCTTC. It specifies CASSVVGRASYNEQFF.

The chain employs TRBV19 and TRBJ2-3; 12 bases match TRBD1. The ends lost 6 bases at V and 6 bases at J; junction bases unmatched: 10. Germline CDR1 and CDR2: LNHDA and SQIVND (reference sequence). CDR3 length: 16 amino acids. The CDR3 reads CASRSGTGGGMDTQYF. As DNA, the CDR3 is TGTGCCAGTAGGTCCGGGACAGGGGGCGGTATGGATACGCAGTATTTT. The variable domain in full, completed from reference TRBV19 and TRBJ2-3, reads DGGITQSPKYLFRKEGQNVTLSCEQNLNHDAMYWYRQDPGQGLRLIYYSQIVNDFQKGDIAEGYSVSREKKESFPLTVTSAQKNPTAFYLCASRSGTGGGMDTQYFGPGTRLTVL.

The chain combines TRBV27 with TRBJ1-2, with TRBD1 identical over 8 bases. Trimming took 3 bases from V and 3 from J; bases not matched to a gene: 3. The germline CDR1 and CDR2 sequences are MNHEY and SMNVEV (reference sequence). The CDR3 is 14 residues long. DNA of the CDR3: TGTGCCAGCAGTTTTTTGGACAGGGACTATGGCTACACCTTC. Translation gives CASSFLDRDYGYTF.

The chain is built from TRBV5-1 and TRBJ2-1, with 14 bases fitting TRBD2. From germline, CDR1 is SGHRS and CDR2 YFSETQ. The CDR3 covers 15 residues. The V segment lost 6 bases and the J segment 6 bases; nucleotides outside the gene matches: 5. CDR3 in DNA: TGCGCCAGCACCCCGGGGACTAGCGGGGGCAATGAGCAGTTCTTC. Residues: CASTPGTSGGNEQFF. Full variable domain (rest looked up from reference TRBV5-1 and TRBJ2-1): KAGVTQTPRYLIKTRGQQVTLSCSPISGHRSVSWYQQTPGQGLQFLFEYFSETQRNKGNFPGRFSGRQFSNSRSEMNVSTLELGDSALYLCASTPGTSGGNEQFFGPGTRLTVL.

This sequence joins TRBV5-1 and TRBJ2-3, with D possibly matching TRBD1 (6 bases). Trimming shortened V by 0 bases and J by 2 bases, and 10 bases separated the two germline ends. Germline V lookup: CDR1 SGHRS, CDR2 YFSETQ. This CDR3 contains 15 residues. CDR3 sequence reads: CASSLAGQNTDTQYF. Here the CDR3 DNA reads TGCGCCAGCAGCTTGGCCGGACAGAACACAGATACGCAGTATTTT. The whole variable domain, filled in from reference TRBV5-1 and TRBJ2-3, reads KAGVTQTPRYLIKTRGQQVTLSCSPISGHRSVSWYQQTPGQGLQFLFEYFSETQRNKGNFPGRFSGRQFSNSRSEMNVSTLELGDSALYLCASSLAGQNTDTQYFGPGTRLTVL.

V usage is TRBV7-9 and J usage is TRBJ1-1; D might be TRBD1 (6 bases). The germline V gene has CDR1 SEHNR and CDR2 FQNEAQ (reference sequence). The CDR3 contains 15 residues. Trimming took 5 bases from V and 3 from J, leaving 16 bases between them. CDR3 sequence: CASSHRTDDYTEAFF. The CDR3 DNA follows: TGTGCCAGCAGCCACCGGACAGACGACTACACTGAAGCTTTCTTT.

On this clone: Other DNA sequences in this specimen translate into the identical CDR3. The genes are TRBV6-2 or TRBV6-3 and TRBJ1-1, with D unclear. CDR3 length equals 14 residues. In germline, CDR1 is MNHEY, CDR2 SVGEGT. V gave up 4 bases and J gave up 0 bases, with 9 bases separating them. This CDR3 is CASSSPGMNTEAFF. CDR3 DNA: TGTGCCAGCAGTTCTCCGGGGATGAACACTGAAGCTTTCTTT.

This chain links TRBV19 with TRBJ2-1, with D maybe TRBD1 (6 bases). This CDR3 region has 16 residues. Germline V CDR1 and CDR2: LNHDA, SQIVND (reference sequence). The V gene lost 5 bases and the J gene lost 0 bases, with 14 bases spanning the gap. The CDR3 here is CASSLPTGSSYNEQFF. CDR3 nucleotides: TGTGCCAGTAGTCTACCGACAGGTAGCTCCTACAATGAGCAGTTCTTC.